This is a list of T cell receptor beta chains from one sample in a study of OX40 agonist ivuxolimab in advanced cancers. Repertoires were generated with immunoSEQ multiplex PCR, while TCRdb's copy carries only in-frame clones and drops some. The sample contains fewer than 15,000 clones, approximately 78% of which appear only once. Sequencing used CD4+ or CD8+ T cells sorted from blood, obtained in a trial of the OX40 agonist ivuxolimab. These receptors were taken from an adult with an advanced solid tumor such as melanoma, head and neck, liver or kidney cancer. The CDR3 runs from the conserved cysteine through the conserved F or W. The D gene is left open where the match is weak. The size of a clone is reported for some rows only, either as once, few or many, or as a class for expanded clones.

d_gene	abundance	v_gene	j_gene	CDR3nt	CDR3aa
NA	NA	TRBV7-3	TRBJ2-7	TGTGCCAGCAGCTTAGGGGGGGCCTACCGGGTCGAGCAGTACTTC	CASSLGGAYRVEQYF
TRBD1	NA	TRBV27	TRBJ2-7	TGTGCCAGCAGTTTGGGAGGACAGGGCTACGTCTACGAGCAGTACTTC	CASSLGGQGYVYEQYF
NA	NA	TRBV28	TRBJ2-1	TGTGCCAGCAGTCCCCAGGCTAGCAGAAACAATGAGCAGTTCTTC	CASSPQASRNNEQFF
NA	large	TRBV19	TRBJ2-1	TGTGCCAGTACCCGAATATGGGGCGATGAGCAGTTCTTC	CASTRIWGDEQFF
TRBD2	NA	TRBV7-2	TRBJ2-7	TGTGCCAGCAGCTTAGGGGCGGGAGGGTACGAGCAGTACTTC	CASSLGAGGYEQYF
NA	NA	TRBV2	TRBJ2-7	TGTGCCAGCAGGGGCCAAGAAAGCTACGAGCAGTACTTC	CASRGQESYEQYF
NA	NA	TRBV7-8	TRBJ2-1	TGTGCCAGCAGCTTAGCGGGGACCTACAATGAGCAGTTCTTC	CASSLAGTYNEQFF
TRBD2	NA	TRBV9	TRBJ2-3	TGTGCCAGCAGCGTAGTGGTTAGCGGGACTAGCTCCGATACGCAGTATTTT	CASSVVVSGTSSDTQYF
NA	NA	TRBV9	TRBJ1-4	TGTGCCAGCAGCGTAGGATCCAAAGGGTGGGGTAATGAAAAACTGTTTTTT	CASSVGSKGWGNEKLFF
TRBD2	once	TRBV19	TRBJ2-3	TGTGCCAGTAGTAAACTAGCGGGAGAAGGCACAGATACGCAGTATTTT	CASSKLAGEGTDTQYF